This entry concerns a single T cell receptor beta chain. Antigen: not known. The time point is: baseline pretreatment blood. The treatment is: 15 Gy SBRT to primary tumor, nephrectomy 4 weeks later. V was trimmed by 4 bases and J by 0 bases, leaving 17 bases between them. The CDR3 loop spans 17 amino acids. Germline CDR1 and CDR2: LNHNV and YYDKDF (reference sequence). The data originate from a study of radiation and T cells in renal cell carcinoma. Findings of the study overall: No pretreatment tumor biopsies were available for baseline clonotypes.

The data were produced by immunoSEQ multiplex PCR, yet TCRdb's version contains in-frame clones alone and is incomplete. The sample holds 70,000 to 100,000 clones; 82% are singletons and the top ten take 6% to 7%. J is TRBJ2-3 and V is TRBV15; D possibly uses TRBD1 or TRBD2 (5 bases each). This receptor was taken from a man in his 60s with renal cell carcinoma. The source was blood, collected from a patient whose treatment included radiotherapy and nephrectomy. Here the CDR3 reads CATSKKGSGQSTDTQYF. The CDR3 DNA reads as TGTGCCACCAGCAAAAAGGGGAGCGGACAAAGCACAGATACGCAGTATTTT.